A selection of T cell receptor beta chains follows, all from one sample in a study of Ad26.COV2.S vaccination and SARS-CoV-2 variants. The assay was immunoSEQ multiplex PCR, and TCRdb's table has in-frame clones only and misses some. Altogether roughly 380,000 clones are present, about 92% being singletons, with the ten largest covering about 3.9%. This material consisted of peripheral blood, taken after recovery from COVID-19. Receptor source: a human donor who had recovered from COVID-19. CDR3s include the opening cysteine and the closing phenylalanine or tryptophan.

v_call	cdr3_length	j_call	cdr3_aa
TRBV11-2	14	TRBJ1-1	CASTYSGGGTEAFF
TRBV9	14	TRBJ2-3	CASSVDLITDTQYF
TRBV4-3	15	TRBJ1-1	CASSQDGHPRTEAFF
TRBV5-6	13	TRBJ2-7	CASSQIQGYEQYF
TRBV11-1	13	TRBJ2-2	CASSATATGELFF
TRBV10-3	14	TRBJ2-7	CAITYSGKLYEQYF
TRBV10-1	14	TRBJ2-7	CASRPGTGVDEQYF
TRBV9	12	TRBJ2-3	CASSPSSGKQYF
TRBV6-1	17	-	CASSGTGAEFRSQPQYF
TRBV7-9	14	TRBJ1-3	CASSPPLAGNTIYF
TRBV11-1	14	TRBJ2-4	CASSPGGAKNIQYF